What follows is one T cell receptor beta chain and its context. The antigen is not known. Germline CDR1 and CDR2: WSHSY and SAAADI. V was trimmed by 0 bases and J by 12 bases, leaving 6 bases between them. This CDR3 contains 11 residues. The sample comes from a study of CD8 T cells in Susac syndrome. Study-level findings and limits: Clonal expansion of Susac CD8+ cells peaked in TEMRA cells, and it also peaked in active patients.

Sequencing targeted TCR beta in T cells from blood (CD8+ and CD4+). TEMRA cells were FACS-enriched, while CD8+ and CD4+ T cells were negatively isolated. RNA was extracted with the RNeasy kit, and a quantity of roughly 0.45 to 1 ug was reverse transcribed using random hexamers. The CDR3 of TCR beta was amplified by immunoSEQ multiplex PCR across 54 Vbeta and 13 Jbeta. MiXCR, applied by TCRdb to the immunoSEQ multiplex PCR reads, yields one record per CDR3 protein. Of 70,000 to 95,000 distinct CDR3 sequences listed, 85% to 95% were seen once; the top ten hold about 0.99%. The sample was CD8+ T cells from PBMCs. This TCR was sampled from a human donor with Susac syndrome. The chain carries TRBV10-2 and TRBJ2-1; the D is unclear. The CDR3 protein is CASSESGAQFF. In DNA form, the CDR3 reads TGCGCCAGCAGTGAGTCCGGTGCGCAGTTCTTC.